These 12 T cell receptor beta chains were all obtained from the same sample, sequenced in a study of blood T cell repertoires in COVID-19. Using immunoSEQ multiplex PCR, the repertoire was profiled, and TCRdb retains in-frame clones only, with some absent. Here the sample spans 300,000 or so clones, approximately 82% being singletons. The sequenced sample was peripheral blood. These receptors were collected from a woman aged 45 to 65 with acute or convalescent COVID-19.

The CDR3 is CASSPAGAPQTQYF. The CDR3 DNA reads as TGTGCCAGCAGCCCAGCAGGCGCCCCCCAGACCCAGTACTTC. The genes are TRBV3-1 (or the pseudogene TRBV3-2) and TRBJ2-5; D gene uncertain. Trimming removed 4 bases from V and 6 bases from J, with 15 bases in between. The germline gives CDR1 LGHDT, CDR2 YNNKEL (reference sequence). The length of the CDR3 is 14 residues.

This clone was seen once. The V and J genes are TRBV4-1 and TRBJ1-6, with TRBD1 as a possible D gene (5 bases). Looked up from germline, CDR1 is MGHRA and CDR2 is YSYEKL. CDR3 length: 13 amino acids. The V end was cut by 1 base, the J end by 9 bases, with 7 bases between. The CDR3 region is CASSQGGGSPLHF. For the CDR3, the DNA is TGCGCCAGCAGCCAAGGGGGGGGTTCACCCCTCCACTTT.

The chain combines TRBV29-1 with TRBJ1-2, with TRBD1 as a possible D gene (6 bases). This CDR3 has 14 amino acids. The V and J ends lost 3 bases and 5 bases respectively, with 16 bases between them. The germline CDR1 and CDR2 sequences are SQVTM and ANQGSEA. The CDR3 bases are TGCAGCGTTGACGATGGGGGCGCTAGGTATGGCTACACCTTC. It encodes CSVDDGGARYGYTF.

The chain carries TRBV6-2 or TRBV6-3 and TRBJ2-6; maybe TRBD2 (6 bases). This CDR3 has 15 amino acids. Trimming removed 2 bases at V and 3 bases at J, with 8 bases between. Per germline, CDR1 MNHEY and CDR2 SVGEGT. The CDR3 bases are TGTGCCAGCAGTTACGCCGGGAGTGGGGCCAACGTCCTGACTTTC. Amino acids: CASSYAGSGANVLTF.

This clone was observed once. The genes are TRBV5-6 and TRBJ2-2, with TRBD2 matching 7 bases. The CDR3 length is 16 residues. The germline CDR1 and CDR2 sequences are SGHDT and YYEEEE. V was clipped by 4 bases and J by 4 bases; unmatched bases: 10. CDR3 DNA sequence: TGTGCCAGCAGCACGGGGGGAAGTTGGGGCACCGGGGAGCTGTTTTTT. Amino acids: CASSTGGSWGTGELFF.

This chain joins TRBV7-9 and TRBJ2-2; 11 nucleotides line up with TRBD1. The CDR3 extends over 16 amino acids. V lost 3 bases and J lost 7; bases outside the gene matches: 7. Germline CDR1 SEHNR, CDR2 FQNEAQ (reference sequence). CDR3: CASSFPDRGLGGELFF. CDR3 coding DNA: TGTGCCAGCAGCTTTCCGGACAGGGGGCTTGGCGGGGAGCTGTTTTTT.

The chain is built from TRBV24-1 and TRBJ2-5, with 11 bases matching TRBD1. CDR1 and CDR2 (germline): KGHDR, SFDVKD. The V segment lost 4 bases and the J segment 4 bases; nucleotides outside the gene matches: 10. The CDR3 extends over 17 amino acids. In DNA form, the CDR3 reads TGTGCCACCAGTGACTACCGAGGACAGGGGGCAAGAGAGACCCAGTACTTC. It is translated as CATSDYRGQGARETQYF.

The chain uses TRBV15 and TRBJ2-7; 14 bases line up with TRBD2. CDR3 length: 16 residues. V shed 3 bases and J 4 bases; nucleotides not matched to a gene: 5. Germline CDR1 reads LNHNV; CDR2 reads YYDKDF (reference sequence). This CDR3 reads CATSSGTSGRLYEQYF. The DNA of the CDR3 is TGTGCCACCAGCAGCGGGACTAGCGGGAGATTGTACGAGCAGTACTTC.

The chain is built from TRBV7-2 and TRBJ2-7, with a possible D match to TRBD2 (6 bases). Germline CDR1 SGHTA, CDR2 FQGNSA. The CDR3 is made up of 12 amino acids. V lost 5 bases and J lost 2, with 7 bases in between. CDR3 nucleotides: TGTGCCAGCAGCACTAGCCCCTACGAGCAGTACGTC. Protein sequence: CASSTSPYEQYV.

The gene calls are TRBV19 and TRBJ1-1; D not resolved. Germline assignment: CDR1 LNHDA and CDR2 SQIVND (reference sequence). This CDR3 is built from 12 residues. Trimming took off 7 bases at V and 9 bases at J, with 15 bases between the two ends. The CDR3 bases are TGTGCCAGTATGGACTTCAGTTGGAAAGCTTTCTTT. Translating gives CASMDFSWKAFF.

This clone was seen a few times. CDR3 bases: TGTGCCAGGGCCAGAGGCAGGACAAGCTCTGGGGCCAACGTCCTGACTTTC. This encodes CARARGRTSSGANVLTF. This chain uses TRBV30 with TRBJ2-6; D might be TRBD1 (5 bases). The germline CDR1 and CDR2 sequences are GTSNPN and SVGIG (reference sequence). V gave up 8 bases and J gave up 0 bases, with 20 bases separating them. This CDR3 comprises 17 residues.

The CDR3 sequence is CASSVIAGTTDTQYF. In DNA form, the CDR3 reads TGCGCCAGCAGTGTGATAGCGGGGACCACAGATACGCAGTATTTT. The gene calls are TRBV10-1 and TRBJ2-3; 8 bases are a match to TRBD2. The CDR3 has 15 amino acids. Germline CDR1 and CDR2: WNHNN and SYGVQD (reference sequence). The junction had 5 bases not matched to a gene; V was cut back by 4 bases and J by 2 bases.